One and the same sample provided the 7 T cell receptor beta chains below, sequenced in a study of blood T cell repertoires in COVID-19. Data came from immunoSEQ multiplex PCR; TCRdb stores just in-frame clones and leaves some out. In the table there are 260,000 or so clones, 70% to 90% of which are singletons. Sequencing was performed on peripheral blood. The receptors stem from a human donor in a cohort sampled during active COVID-19.

The chain uses TRBV5-6 and TRBJ1-1; possibly TRBD1 for D (5 bases). From germline, CDR1 is SGHDT and CDR2 YYEEEE. With 0 bases removed from V and 6 bases from J, the gap between germline ends came to 15 bases. This CDR3 is 15 amino acids long. CDR3 sequence (DNA): TGTGCCAGCAGCTTGGCAACTCTCAGGGAGGCTGAAGCTTTCTTT. It specifies CASSLATLREAEAFF.

The J gene is TRBJ2-1, the V gene TRBV28; 8 positions agree with TRBD2. V was clipped by 10 bases and J by 2 bases; unmatched bases: 7. CDR1 and CDR2 (germline): MDHEN, SYDVKM. The CDR3 has 14 amino acids. CDR3 coding DNA: TGTGCCATTTCCCTAGCGGGCGCCTACAATGAGCAGTTCTTC. Encoded protein: CAISLAGAYNEQFF.

The V and J genes are TRBV6-5 and TRBJ1-1, with D unresolved. The CDR3 runs 11 residues. Germline V gene sequence: CDR1 MNHEY, CDR2 SVGAGI. The ends were cut back, 7 bases at V and 0 bases at J, with 3 bases in the middle. The CDR3 DNA sequence: TGTGCCAGCACCGTGAACACTGAAGCTTTCTTT. It yields the protein CASTVNTEAFF.

The gene calls are TRBV13 and TRBJ2-3, with D perhaps matching TRBD2 (6 bases). Germline V lookup: CDR1 PRHDT, CDR2 FYEKMQ (reference sequence). The CDR3 covers 14 residues. The V end lost 1 base, the J end lost 4 bases, and 9 bases lay between the germline ends. The CDR3 here is CASSLAGVADTQYF. The CDR3 nucleotides are TGTGCCAGCAGCTTAGCGGGAGTCGCAGATACGCAGTATTTT.

This rearrangement joins TRBV3-1 (or the pseudogene TRBV3-2) to TRBJ1-6; weak D call: TRBD1 (6 bases). The CDR3 contains 17 residues. The V end lost 4 bases, the J end lost 5 bases, and 18 bases lay between the germline ends. Germline V CDR1 and CDR2: LGHDT, YNNKEL (reference sequence). The CDR3 is CASSPLGTPSHNSPLHF. DNA of the CDR3: TGTGCCAGCAGCCCCTTAGGGACACCATCTCATAATTCACCCCTCCACTTT.

The chain uses TRBV3-1 (or the pseudogene TRBV3-2) and TRBJ2-7; D might be TRBD2 (5 bases). Per germline, CDR1 LGHDT and CDR2 YNNKEL (reference sequence). V was shortened by 1 base and J by 6 bases, with 10 bases between the two germline ends. This CDR3 is built from 13 residues. The CDR3, as DNA: TGTGCCAGCAGCCAAGGAGGAGGATGCGAGCAGTACTTC. Translating it yields CASSQGGGCEQYF.

This clone was counted once. The chain employs TRBV7-9 and TRBJ2-5; tentatively, D is TRBD2 (5 bases). Trimming cost V 3 bases and J 4 bases, with 12 bases left between them. The length of the CDR3 is 14 residues. CDR1 and CDR2 from the germline V gene are SEHNR and FQNEAQ (reference sequence). CDR3: CASSLDPGSETQYF. Here the CDR3 DNA reads TGTGCCAGCAGCTTGGATCCGGGATCAGAGACCCAGTACTTC.